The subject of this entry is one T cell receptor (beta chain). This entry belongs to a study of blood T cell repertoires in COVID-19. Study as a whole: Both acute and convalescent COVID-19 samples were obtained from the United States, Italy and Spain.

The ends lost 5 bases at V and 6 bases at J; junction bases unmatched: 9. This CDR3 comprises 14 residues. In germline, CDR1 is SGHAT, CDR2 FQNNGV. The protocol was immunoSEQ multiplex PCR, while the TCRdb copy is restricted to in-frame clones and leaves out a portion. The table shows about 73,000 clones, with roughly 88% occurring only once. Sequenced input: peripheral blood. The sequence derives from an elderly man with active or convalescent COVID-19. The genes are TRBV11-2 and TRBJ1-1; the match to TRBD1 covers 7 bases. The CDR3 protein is CASSPRQGFAEAFF. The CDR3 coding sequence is TGTGCCAGCAGCCCCCGACAGGGATTCGCTGAAGCTTTCTTT.